A few counts support the clone carrying this TCR beta chain. Antigen: not known. The sample comes from a study of cytomegalovirus exposure and HLA in healthy donors. General study findings and limits: The study labeled 150 to 200 TCR beta chains cytomegalovirus-associated.

PCR was performed using 60 Vbeta and 13 Jbeta primers. Assay used: immunoSEQ multiplex PCR; TCRdb lists only in-frame clones, some missing. The data show fewer than 200,000 clones, roughly a tenth seen once. Trimming shortened V by 1 base and J by 10 bases, and 13 bases separated the two germline ends. The CDR3 sequence is 13 residues long. Per the germline V gene, CDR1 is LGHNT and CDR2 is FRNRAP. What was sequenced was PBMCs. The sequence derives from a woman in her 30s in good health and CMV-seropositive. The J gene is TRBJ1-1, the V gene TRBV12-5; no definite D call. CDR3 nucleotide sequence: TGTGCTAGTGGTTTGGGGCAGCTTGAGGGAGCTTTCTTT. Translated, it gives CASGLGQLEGAFF.